This is a list of T cell receptor beta chains from one sample in a study of blood T cell repertoires in COVID-19. Using immunoSEQ multiplex PCR, the repertoire was profiled, and TCRdb retains in-frame clones only, with some absent. Of roughly 220,000 clones in the sample, almost 90% were seen once. Sequenced: PBMCs or T cells enriched from blood (not recorded which). The receptors stem from a woman between 50 and 59 years old with acute COVID-19. CDR3s include the opening cysteine and the closing phenylalanine or tryptophan. A D gene is named only where the DNA matches it firmly. Rows may omit the clone size; those that give it use once, few, many or a size class.

V	J	size	D	DNA	CDR3
TRBV6-4	TRBJ2-5	.	TRBD1	TGTGCCAGCAGTGGGGACAGGGTACTAGCCGAAGAGACCCAGTACTTC	CASSGDRVLAEETQYF
TRBV27	TRBJ2-3	.	.	.	CASSSSTSVTDTQYF
TRBV7-9	TRBJ2-3	.	TRBD2	TGTGCCAGCAGCTTAGTAGGACTAGCCACAGATACGCAGTATTTT	CASSLVGLATDTQYF
TRBV7-2	TRBJ2-7	.	TRBD2	TGTGCCAGCAGCCGCGGGGGGGGCCGGACCTACGAGCAGTACTTC	CASSRGGGRTYEQYF
TRBV4-3	TRBJ2-3	.	TRBD2	TGCGCCAGCAGCCAAGGCGGGAGTACAGATACGCAGTATTTT	CASSQGGSTDTQYF
TRBV28	TRBJ2-7	.	.	TGTGCCAGCAGTTTTCGACAGGCCTACTCGGGGGAGCAGTACTTC	CASSFRQAYSGEQYF
TRBV24-1	TRBJ2-1	.	TRBD1	TGTGCCACCAGTGATACATCTAACCCGGGACAGGGAGGTGAGCAGTTCTTC	CATSDTSNPGQGGEQFF
TRBV27	TRBJ1-2	.	.	TGTGCCAGCAGTTTAACAGGTAGCTATGGCTACACCTTC	CASSLTGSYGYTF
TRBV28	TRBJ2-1	.	TRBD2	TGTGCCAGCAAGGGACTAGCCGCTCACAATGAGCAGTTCTTC	CASKGLAAHNEQFF
TRBV7-9	TRBJ2-7	few	.	TGTGCCAGCAGCTTCCTAAACGAGCAGTACTTC	CASSFLNEQYF
TRBV27	TRBJ1-2	.	.	TGTGCCAGCTGGAGTCCTCTTGGGGCCCAGACCTACACCTTC	CASWSPLGAQTYTF
TRBV19	TRBJ2-7	.	.	TGTGCCAGTAGTGACACGTTCCATCACGAGCAGTACTTC	CASSDTFHHEQYF
TRBV2	TRBJ2-3	.	TRBD2	TGTGCCAGCAGCCCAGGACTAGCGGGAGTTCGTGCAGATACGCAGTATTTT	CASSPGLAGVRADTQYF
TRBV25-1	TRBJ1-2	few	.	TGTGCCAGCGGCTCAGGGGCAGCTAACTATGGCTACACCTTC	CASGSGAANYGYTF
TRBV15	TRBJ2-2	.	.	TGTGCCACCAGCAGGACCTTAGAGGGAGGCACCGGGGAGCTGTTTTTT	CATSRTLEGGTGELFF
TRBV9	TRBJ1-6	once	.	TGTGCCAGCAGCGTAGACGCGCTGCGTCATTCACCCCTCCACTTT	CASSVDALRHSPLHF
TRBV2	TRBJ1-2	.	TRBD1	TGTGCCAGCAGTGTCGATCAGGGGGCGCGAGGCTACACCTTC	CASSVDQGARGYTF
TRBV18	TRBJ1-2	.	.	TGTGCCAGCTCACCGGGCGGGGGCGGTATGAATGGCTACACCTTC	CASSPGGGGMNGYTF
TRBV6-1	TRBJ1-2	.	.	TGTGCCAGCAGTGATCTACTTAGGGACACCTATGGCTACACCTTC	CASSDLLRDTYGYTF
TRBV27	TRBJ1-3	.	.	TGTGCCAGCAGAGACAGGAGCTCTGGAAACACCATATATTTT	CASRDRSSGNTIYF
TRBV5-1	TRBJ2-2	.	TRBD2	TGCGCCAGCAGCTTGCGGGGGGACACCGGGGAGCTGTTTTTT	CASSLRGDTGELFF
TRBV30	TRBJ2-5	.	.	TGTGCCTGGAGTGGTCAGCAAGAGACCCAGTACTTC	CAWSGQQETQYF
TRBV7-2	TRBJ2-6	.	.	TGTGCCAGCAGCTCCCAGCGTCGGGGTGGGGCCAACGTCCTGACTTTC	CASSSQRRGGANVLTF
TRBV14	TRBJ1-1	.	.	TGTGCCAGCAGCTTCGTAGGGGGAACTGAAGCTTTCTTT	CASSFVGGTEAFF